This TCR beta chain was found in a study of blood T cell repertoires in COVID-19. On the study more broadly: COVID-19 samples collected from the United States, Italy and Spain covered acute and convalescent phases. T cells, B-cell-depleted T cells, or PBMCs provided the cDNA or gDNA that served as material.

As handled by the study authors: Scientists estimated how many nucleated cells there were by amplifying reference gene primers. Data came from immunoSEQ multiplex PCR; TCRdb stores just in-frame clones and leaves some out. V and J calls and clone size are as listed in that table; D and trimming were resolved from the DNA. The sample lists fewer than 300,000 clones; 75% to 90% were seen once. The CDR3 has 15 amino acids. Germline V gene data show CDR1 as MGHRA and CDR2 as YSYEKL. Unmatched junction bases numbered 4, after V lost 0 bases and J lost 5 bases. Input material: peripheral blood. This receptor was obtained from a human donor in a cohort sampled during active COVID-19. The V call is TRBV4-1, the J call TRBJ2-1, with 7 bases matching TRBD2. The CDR3 is CASSQDPTSHNEQFF. The CDR3 nucleotides are TGCGCCAGCAGCCAAGATCCGACTAGCCACAATGAGCAGTTCTTC.